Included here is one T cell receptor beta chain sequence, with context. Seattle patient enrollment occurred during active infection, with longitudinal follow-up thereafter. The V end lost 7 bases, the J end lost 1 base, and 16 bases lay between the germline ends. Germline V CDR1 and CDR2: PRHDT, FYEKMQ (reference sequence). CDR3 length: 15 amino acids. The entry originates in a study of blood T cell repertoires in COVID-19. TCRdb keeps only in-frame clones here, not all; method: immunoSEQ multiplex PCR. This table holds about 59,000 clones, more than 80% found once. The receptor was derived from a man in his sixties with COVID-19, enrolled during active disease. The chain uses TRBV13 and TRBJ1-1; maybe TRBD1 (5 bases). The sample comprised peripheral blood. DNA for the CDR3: TGTGCCAGCACCCTCCAGACAGTACCGAACACTGAAGCTTTCTTT. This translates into CASTLQTVPNTEAFF.